Each of the 8 T cell receptor beta chains below was sequenced from the same sample in a study of T cells in Graves' hyperthyroidism and ophthalmopathy. Regions amplified from RNA transcripts were the TCR beta CDR3 regions. The HTBI set primed first-round TCR CDR3 RT-PCR. TCRdb independently ran MiXCR on the multiplex PCR reads; one entry per CDR3 protein. The table includes a few hundred thousand distinct CDR3 sequences, roughly a fifth detected once. Source material: blood. The receptor source for this set is a man in his forties or fifties with Graves' ophthalmopathy.

This clonotype was seen many times. The chain couples TRBV12-3 or TRBV12-4 to TRBJ2-7; D is tentatively TRBD1 or TRBD2 (5 bases each). The CDR3 extends over 13 amino acids. V was shortened by 3 bases and J by 2 bases, with 8 bases between the two germline ends. The CDR3, as DNA: TGTGCCAGCAGTTTGTGGGGACCCTACGAGCAGTACTTC. It translates to CASSLWGPYEQYF.

With regard to this clonotype: One base away lies a much larger clone, so this may be a sequencing read error. This chain connects TRBV24-1 to TRBJ1-5, with 7 bases identical to TRBD1. The V segment lost 4 bases and the J segment 2 bases; nucleotides outside the gene matches: 7. CDR3 length equals 16 residues. CDR1 and CDR2 from the germline V gene are KGHDR and SFDVKD. The CDR3 coding sequence is TGTGCCACCAGTGAAGGGGGGCAGGGGGGCAATCAGCCCCAGCATTTT. This codes for CATSEGGQGGNQPQHF.

The rearrangement links TRBV5-1 to TRBJ2-7, with D perhaps TRBD2 (5 bases). The CDR3 contains 14 residues. Germline V gene lookup returns CDR1 SGHRS and CDR2 YFSETQ. Trimming cost V 2 bases and J 5 bases, with 14 bases left between them. The CDR3 nucleotides are TGCGCCAGCAGCTTTGCGGTCCGGGGTGACGAGCAGTACTTC. This gives the protein CASSFAVRGDEQYF.

The chain combines TRBV27 with TRBJ2-2, with 9 nucleotides matching TRBD2. The CDR3 extends over 17 amino acids. The V gene end was trimmed by 9 bases and the J gene end by 6 bases; junction bases not matched to a gene: 17. Germline CDR1 is MNHEY and CDR2 is SMNVEV (reference sequence). CDR3 region: CARGGGWLAGTAGELFF. As DNA, the CDR3 is TGTGCCAGGGGAGGGGGTTGGCTAGCGGGAACGGCCGGGGAGCTGTTTTTT.

The V call is TRBV20-1, the J call TRBJ2-1; 10 bases are shared with TRBD1. CDR1 is DFQATT and CDR2 is SNEGSKA in the germline V gene (reference sequence). The trim removed 2 bases at V and 9 bases at J, leaving 13 bases unmatched. The CDR3 consists of 16 residues. This CDR3 is CSARNPTGTGVFEQFF. As DNA, the CDR3 is TGCAGTGCTAGAAACCCGACCGGGACAGGGGTTTTTGAGCAGTTCTTC.

This rearrangement joins TRBV7-3 to TRBJ1-6; D call uncertain. V was clipped by 5 bases and J by 8 bases, with 13 bases between them. The CDR3 is made up of 14 amino acids. The V gene's germline CDR1 is SGHTA and CDR2 FQGTGA. The CDR3 loop reads CASSRTGIDSPLHF. The CDR3 bases are TGTGCCAGCAGCCGAACGGGGATCGATTCACCCCTCCACTTT.

This clonotype has just a few counts. This chain joins TRBV7-3 and TRBJ2-4; D gene uncertain. Trimming removed 4 bases from V and 6 bases from J, with 7 bases in between. The CDR3 consists of 12 residues. CDR1 SGHTA and CDR2 FQGTGA come from the germline V gene. The chain's CDR3 is CASSSTPNIQYF. The CDR3 coding sequence is TGTGCCAGCAGCTCTACCCCAAACATTCAGTACTTC.

This clonotype has just a few counts. The chain is built from TRBV24-1 and TRBJ2-2; 13 bases align to TRBD2. CDR1 and CDR2 from the germline V gene are KGHDR and SFDVKD. The CDR3 is made up of 20 amino acids. V lost 3 bases, J lost 6 bases, and 15 bases stayed unmatched. DNA for the CDR3: TGTGCCACCAGTGATCGGACAGGGAGAGGACTAGCGGGAGTTGCCGGGGAGCTGTTTTTT. Protein sequence: CATSDRTGRGLAGVAGELFF.